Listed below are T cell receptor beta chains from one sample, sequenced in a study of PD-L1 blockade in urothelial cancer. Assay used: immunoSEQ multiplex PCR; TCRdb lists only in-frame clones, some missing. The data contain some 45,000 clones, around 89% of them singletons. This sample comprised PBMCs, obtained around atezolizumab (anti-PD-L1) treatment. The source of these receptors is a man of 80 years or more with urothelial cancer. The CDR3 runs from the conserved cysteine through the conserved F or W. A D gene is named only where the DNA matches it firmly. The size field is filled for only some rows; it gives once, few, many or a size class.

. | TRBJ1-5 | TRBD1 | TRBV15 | CATSRDRGSQPQHF | TGTGCCACCAGCAGGGACAGGGGCAGTCAGCCCCAGCATTTT
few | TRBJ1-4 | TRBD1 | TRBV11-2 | CASSFRQGPEKLFF | TGTGCCAGCAGCTTCCGACAGGGCCCTGAGAAACTGTTTTTT
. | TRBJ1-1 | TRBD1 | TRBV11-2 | CASSGRGRGTEAFF | TGTGCCAGCAGCGGCAGGGGGCGAGGGACTGAAGCTTTCTTT
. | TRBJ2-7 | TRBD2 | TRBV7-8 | CASSLRLAGTQYF | TGTGCCAGCAGCTTACGGCTAGCGGGGACGCAGTACTTC
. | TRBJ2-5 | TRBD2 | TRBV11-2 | CASSRGRGGRETQYF | TGTGCCAGCAGCCGTGGACGGGGGGGTCGAGAGACCCAGTACTTC
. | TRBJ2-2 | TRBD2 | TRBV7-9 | CASSLESGLAGELFF | TGTGCCAGCAGCTTAGAGTCGGGACTAGCCGGGGAGCTGTTTTTT
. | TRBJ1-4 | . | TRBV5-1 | CASSLTEATNEKLFF | TGCGCCAGCAGCCTTACTGAGGCAACTAATGAAAAACTGTTTTTT
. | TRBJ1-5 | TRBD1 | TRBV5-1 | CASSLGQGAHQPQHF | TGCGCCAGCAGCCTGGGACAGGGGGCTCATCAGCCCCAGCATTTT
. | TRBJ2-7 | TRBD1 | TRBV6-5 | CASSQDPDRAYEQYF | TGTGCCAGCAGCCAGGACCCGGACAGGGCCTACGAGCAGTACTTC
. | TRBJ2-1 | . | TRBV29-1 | CSVGLWENEQFF | TGCAGCGTTGGTTTATGGGAGAATGAGCAGTTCTTC
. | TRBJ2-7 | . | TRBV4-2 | CASSQGLSYEQYF | TGTGCCAGCAGCCAAGGTCTCTCCTACGAGCAGTACTTC
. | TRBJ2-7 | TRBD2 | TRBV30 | CASEGLAGVYEQYF | TGTGCCTCGGAGGGTCTAGCGGGAGTTTACGAGCAGTACTTC
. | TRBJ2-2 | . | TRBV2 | CASQLAPNTGELFF | TGTGCCAGCCAACTAGCACCCAACACCGGGGAGCTGTTTTTT
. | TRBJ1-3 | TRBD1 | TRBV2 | CASLGAGGRFSGNTIYF | TGTGCCAGCTTAGGAGCAGGGGGCAGATTTTCTGGAAACACCATATATTTT
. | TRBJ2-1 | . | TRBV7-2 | CASSSSGIEQFF | TGTGCCAGCAGCTCATCAGGGATTGAGCAGTTCTTC
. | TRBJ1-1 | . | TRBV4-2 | CASSQLTVPVEAFF | TGTGCCAGCAGCCAATTAACAGTACCCGTTGAAGCTTTCTTT
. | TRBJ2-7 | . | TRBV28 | CASSLSDTRPDF | TGTGCCAGCAGTTTATCTGACACCCGACCGGACTTC
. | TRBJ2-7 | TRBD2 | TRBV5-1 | CASSLGAGGGYEQYF | TGCGCCAGCAGCTTGGGAGCGGGAGGCGGGTACGAGCAGTACTTC
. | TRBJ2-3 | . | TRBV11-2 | CASSRESTDTQYF | TGTGCCAGCAGCCGGGAGTCCACAGATACGCAGTATTTT
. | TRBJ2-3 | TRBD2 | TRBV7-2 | CASSLSLLAGSKYTDTQYF | TGTGCCAGCAGCTTATCTCTACTAGCGGGATCTAAATACACAGATACGCAGTATTTT
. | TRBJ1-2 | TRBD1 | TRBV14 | CASSLGQRDGYTF | TGTGCCAGCAGCCTGGGACAGAGGGATGGCTACACCTTC
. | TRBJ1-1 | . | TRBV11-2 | CASSLVGDTEAFF | TGTGCCAGCAGCTTAGTAGGGGACACTGAAGCTTTCTTT
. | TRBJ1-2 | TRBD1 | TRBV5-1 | CASSFSGTGGGNGYTF | TGCGCCAGCAGCTTCAGCGGGACAGGGGGCGGAAATGGCTACACCTTC
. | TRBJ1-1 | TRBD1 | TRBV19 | CASSRTGTNTEAFF | TGTGCCAGTAGCCGGACAGGGACGAACACTGAAGCTTTCTTT
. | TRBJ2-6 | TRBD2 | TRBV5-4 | CASSLGGLAGGAGANVLTF | TGTGCCAGCAGCTTGGGAGGACTAGCGGGAGGAGCCGGGGCCAACGTCCTGACTTTC
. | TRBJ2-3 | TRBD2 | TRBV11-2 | CASRSGGRGTDTQYF | TGTGCCAGCAGGTCGGGGGGGCGCGGCACAGATACGCAGTATTTT
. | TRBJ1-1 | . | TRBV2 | CASSPLWGRTEAFF | TGTGCCAGCAGTCCCCTGTGGGGGAGGACTGAAGCTTTCTTT
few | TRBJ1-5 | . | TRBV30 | CAWTADSNQPQHF | TGTGCCTGGACCGCAGATAGCAATCAGCCCCAGCATTTT
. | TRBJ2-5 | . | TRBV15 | CATSGRDLHQETQYF | TGTGCCACCAGCGGCCGGGACTTACATCAAGAGACCCAGTACTTC
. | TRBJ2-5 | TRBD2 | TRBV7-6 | CASSLSTSGVQETQYF | TGTGCCAGCAGCCTGTCTACTAGCGGGGTCCAAGAGACCCAGTACTTC
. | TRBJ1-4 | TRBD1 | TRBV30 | CAWTRDRGNEKLFF | TGTGCCTGGACTCGGGACAGGGGAAATGAAAAACTGTTTTTT
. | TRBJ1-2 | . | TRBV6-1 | CASSESLFGYTF | TGTGCCAGCAGTGAATCCCTTTTCGGCTACACCTTC
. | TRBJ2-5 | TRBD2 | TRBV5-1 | CASRTSGVQETQYF | TGCGCCAGCAGAACTAGCGGAGTCCAAGAGACCCAGTACTTC
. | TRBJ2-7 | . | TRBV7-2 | CASSLVPILNEQYF | TGTGCCAGCAGCTTAGTCCCTATTTTAAACGAGCAGTACTTC
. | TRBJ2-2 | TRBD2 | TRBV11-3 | CASSFGLAGVGELFF | TGTGCCAGCAGCTTTGGACTAGCGGGAGTGGGGGAGCTGTTTTTT
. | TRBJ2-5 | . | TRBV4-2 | CASSQEAAQGTQYF | TGTGCCAGCAGCCAAGAAGCTGCGCAGGGGACCCAGTACTTC
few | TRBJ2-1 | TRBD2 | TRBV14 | CASSLAGGKGNEQFF | TGTGCCAGCAGCCTTGCGGGGGGGAAGGGCAATGAGCAGTTCTTC
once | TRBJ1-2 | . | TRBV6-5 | CASSYSGGEYYGYTF | TGTGCCAGCAGTTACTCTGGGGGCGAGTACTATGGCTACACCTTC
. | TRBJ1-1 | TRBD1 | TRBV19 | CASNLDRAGEAFF | TGTGCCAGTAACCTCGACAGGGCCGGTGAAGCTTTCTTT